The sequence of this TCR beta chain was determined in a study of T-cell memory formation after mild COVID-19. Overall study: TCR clusters were mostly donor specific. Study observations and caveats: CD4+ contracting clones were found mainly in CM and EM, and CD8+ ones in EMRA. The SARS-CoV-2 specificity of second-wave clones reaching peak at day 37 remained unverified. Memory sampled before infection contained some responding clones, suggesting cross-reactive memory joined.

This clonotype has a handful of counts. Antigen: not known. Each CDR3 protein gets one entry after TCRdb re-called the 5' RACE reads with MiXCR. Of around 200,000 distinct CDR3 sequences in the sample, about 21% are singletons; the top ten hold under 30%. Trimming took 3 bases from V and 16 from J; bases not matched to a gene: 8. Germline CDR1 reads PRHDT; CDR2 reads FYEKMQ (reference sequence). The CDR3 totals 14 residues. V is TRBV13 and J is TRBJ2-1; 14 nucleotides align to TRBD2. The sequence came from an adult woman who had mild COVID-19 (a few samples of this study predate the infection). Cell type and time point are not known. Sequenced sample: PBMCs or a T cell subset sorted from them (not recorded which). The CDR3 sequence is CASSLTSGRGGEFF. CDR3 bases: TGTGCCAGCAGCTTGACTAGCGGGAGGGGTGGCGAATTCTTC.